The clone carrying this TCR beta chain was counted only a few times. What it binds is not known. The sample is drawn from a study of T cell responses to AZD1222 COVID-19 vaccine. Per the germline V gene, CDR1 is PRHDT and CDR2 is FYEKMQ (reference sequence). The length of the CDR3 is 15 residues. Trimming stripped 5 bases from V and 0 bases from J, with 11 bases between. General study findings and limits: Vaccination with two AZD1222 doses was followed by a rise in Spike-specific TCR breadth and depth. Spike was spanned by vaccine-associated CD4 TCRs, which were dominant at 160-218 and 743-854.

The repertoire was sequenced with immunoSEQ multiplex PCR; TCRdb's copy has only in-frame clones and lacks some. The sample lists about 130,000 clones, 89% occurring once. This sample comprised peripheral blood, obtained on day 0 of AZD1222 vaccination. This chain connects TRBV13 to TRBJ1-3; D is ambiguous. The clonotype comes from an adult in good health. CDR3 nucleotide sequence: TGTGCCAGCAGCCTACAGCCGAGCTCTGGAAACACCATATATTTT. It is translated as CASSLQPSSGNTIYF.